Below are 29 T cell receptor beta chains sequenced from a single sample in a study of T-cell memory formation after mild COVID-19. TCRdb fed the 5' RACE reads into MiXCR, producing one record per CDR3 protein. The sample holds fewer than 300,000 distinct CDR3 sequences, approximately 16% seen once. Sequences were obtained from PBMCs or a T cell subset sorted from them (not recorded which). Receptors originate from a man between 18 and 29 years old who had mild COVID-19 (a few samples of this study predate the infection). Cell type and time point are not known.

This sequence joins TRBV4-3 and TRBJ1-5, with 7 bases aligning to TRBD1. The ends lost 0 bases at V and 5 bases at J; junction bases unmatched: 4. The CDR3 contains 15 residues. Looked up from germline, CDR1 is LGHNA and CDR2 is YSLEER. The CDR3: CASSQDRQGDQPQHF. The CDR3 DNA sequence: TGCGCCAGCAGCCAAGATCGACAGGGTGATCAGCCCCAGCATTTT.

This clonotype has a count of ten or more. The chain is built from TRBV7-3 and TRBJ2-6; no clear D gene. There are 16 residues in the CDR3. Trimming took 7 bases from V and 10 from J, leaving 23 bases between them. Germline CDR1 reads SGHTA; CDR2 reads FQGTGA. The CDR3 bases are TGTGCCAGCACCACCCACTGGGCAGCGAGGTTTAACGTCCTGACTTTC. Translating it yields CASTTHWAARFNVLTF.

The chain combines TRBV6-6 with TRBJ2-5, with D possibly being TRBD1 (7 bases). CDR1 is MNHNY, CDR2 SVGAGI, per germline (reference sequence). V was trimmed by 6 bases and J by 7 bases, leaving 21 bases between them. This CDR3 is 15 amino acids long. CDR3 protein: CASRSGYGQEGTQYF. The CDR3 nucleotides are TGTGCCAGCAGATCCGGCTACGGACAGGAGGGGACCCAGTACTTC.

The chain joins TRBV12-3 or TRBV12-4 to TRBJ1-4, with D hard to call. With 2 bases removed from V and 7 bases from J, the gap between germline ends came to 11 bases. CDR3 length equals 14 residues. The CDR3 loop reads CASSLMEGGEKLFF. CDR3 in DNA: TGTGCCAGCAGTTTAATGGAGGGAGGTGAAAAACTGTTTTTT.

This clonotype has only a few counts. V and J are TRBV12-3 or TRBV12-4 and TRBJ2-7; the D is unclear. The CDR3 contains 12 residues. Deletions cut 3 bases from V and 6 bases from J, with 9 bases between. In nucleotides, the CDR3 is TGTGCCAGCAGTTTGGGTCAGATCGAGCAGTACGTC. It encodes CASSLGQIEQYV.

This clonotype has a count of ten or more. V usage is TRBV28 and J usage is TRBJ2-4, with 9 bases aligning to TRBD1. V lost 5 bases, J lost 1 base, and 9 bases stayed unmatched. Germline lookup yields CDR1 MDHEN and CDR2 SYDVKM. The CDR3 consists of 17 residues. The DNA for the CDR3 is TGTGCCAGCAGTGGGGCCGGGACAGGGTTGGCCAAAAACATTCAGTACTTC. Amino acids: CASSGAGTGLAKNIQYF.

Worth noting for this clonotype: One end of the junction varies from germline; a read error may be responsible. This chain uses TRBV4-3 with TRBJ2-3; the D gene is possibly TRBD2 (5 bases). CDR1 LGHNA and CDR2 YSLEER come from the germline V gene. The CDR3 totals 13 residues. This CDR3 reads CASSKERADTQYF. For the CDR3, the DNA is TGCGCCAGCAGCAAAGAGAGGGCAGATACGCAGTATTTT.

This clonotype has a count of ten or more. The chain links TRBV4-1 to TRBJ2-7, with D tentatively TRBD1 or TRBD2 (5 bases each). CDR3 length: 14 amino acids. From germline, CDR1 is MGHRA and CDR2 YSYEKL. V lost 0 bases, J lost 5 bases, and 11 bases lay in between. The CDR3 nucleotides are TGCGCCAGCAGCCAAGAGGGACCTGCCCACGAGCAGTACTTC. This translates into CASSQEGPAHEQYF.

The rearrangement uses TRBV5-1 and TRBJ1-1, with 8 bases identical to TRBD1. The CDR3 is made up of 17 amino acids. Germline V gives CDR1 SGHRS, CDR2 YFSETQ. The J segment lost 2 bases and the V segment lost 5 bases, leaving 14 bases of the junction unmatched. Here the CDR3 DNA reads TGCGCCAGCAGTCGGGACAGGAGAGGGGGCGGAAACACTGAAGCTTTCTTT. Protein: CASSRDRRGGGNTEAFF. Variable domain in full (rest from reference TRBV5-1 and TRBJ1-1): KAGVTQTPRYLIKTRGQQVTLSCSPISGHRSVSWYQQTPGQGLQFLFEYFSETQRNKGNFPGRFSGRQFSNSRSEMNVSTLELGDSALYLCASSRDRRGGGNTEAFFGQGTRLTVV.

V gene TRBV12-3 or TRBV12-4 combines with J gene TRBJ2-7; 7 positions agree with TRBD1. This CDR3 comprises 14 residues. V was pared by 3 bases and J by 2 bases, with 4 bases of the junction left unmatched. The CDR3 loop reads CASSFGDSPYEQYF. Here the CDR3 DNA reads TGTGCCAGCAGTTTCGGGGACAGCCCCTACGAGCAGTACTTC.

This chain uses TRBV25-1 with TRBJ2-5, with 7 bases lining up with TRBD1. The J segment lost 1 base and the V segment lost 11 bases, leaving 19 bases of the junction unmatched. This CDR3 has 17 amino acids. Germline-derived CDR1 and CDR2 are MGHDK and SYGVNS. The DNA for the CDR3 is TGTGCCGACCATTCCTTAGAGCAGGACAGGAGCCAAGAGACCCAGTACTTC. This translates into CADHSLEQDRSQETQYF. Full variable domain (outside the CDR3, taken from reference TRBV25-1 and TRBJ2-5): EADIYQTPRYLVIGTGKKITLECSQTMGHDKMYWYQQDPGMELHLIHYSYGVNSTEKGDLSSESTVSRIRTEHFPLTLESARPSHTSQYLCADHSLEQDRSQETQYFGPGTRLLVL.

CDR3 residues: CASSLSKGRGYNEQFF. For the CDR3, the DNA is TGTGCCAGCAGCTTAAGTAAAGGGAGAGGGTACAATGAGCAGTTCTTC. The chain uses TRBV7-3 and TRBJ2-1; tentative D call: TRBD2 (5 bases). CDR1 and CDR2 (germline): SGHTA, FQGTGA. V lost 1 base, J lost 4 bases, and 14 bases lay in between. CDR3 length: 16 amino acids.

This clonotype appeared many times. CDR3 sequence (DNA): TGTGCCAGCAGCCGCGGGTTAATTGAGCAGTTCTTC. Translation gives CASSRGLIEQFF. The chain links TRBV11-2 to TRBJ2-1; D perhaps matches TRBD2 (5 bases). In germline, CDR1 is SGHAT, CDR2 FQNNGV. Trimming left V 5 bases short and J 9 bases short, with 11 bases between. The CDR3 extends over 12 amino acids.

This clonotype came up a few times. The genes are TRBV6-2 or TRBV6-3 and TRBJ1-1; weak D call: TRBD1 (6 bases). Germline V gene lookup returns CDR1 MNHEY and CDR2 SVGEGT. The CDR3 is 14 residues long. Trimming stripped 6 bases from V and 6 bases from J, with 17 bases between. The DNA of the CDR3 is TGTGCCAGCAGGGAACAGGGTGGCAGCGCTGAAGCTTTCTTT. Its translation: CASREQGGSAEAFF.

This clonotype was recorded many times. This chain connects TRBV11-2 to TRBJ2-5; 13 positions match TRBD2. V shed 5 bases, J shed 5 bases, and the junction held 11 bases outside the gene matches. CDR3 size: 17 residues. Germline CDR1 SGHAT, CDR2 FQNNGV. CDR3 amino acids: CASSPGLAGLLGETQYF. CDR3 sequence (DNA): TGTGCCAGCAGCCCGGGACTAGCGGGGCTCCTGGGGGAGACCCAGTACTTC. Filled out from reference TRBV11-2 and TRBJ2-5, the complete variable domain reads EAGVAQSPRYKIIEKRQSVAFWCNPISGHATLYWYQQILGQGPKLLIQFQNNGVVDDSQLPKDRFSAERLKGVDSTLKIQPAKLEDSAVYLCASSPGLAGLLGETQYFGPGTRLLVL.

The sample holds a few counts of this clonotype. The chain combines TRBV10-3 with TRBJ2-7; D unresolved. V was cut by 4 bases and J by 2 bases, with 9 bases left in between. CDR3 length: 13 amino acids. The germline V gene encodes CDR1 ENHRY and CDR2 SYGVKD. The CDR3 reads CAISGPYTYEQYF. Here the CDR3 DNA reads TGTGCCATCAGTGGGCCCTATACCTACGAGCAGTACTTC.

The chain has TRBV11-2 and TRBJ2-2, with TRBD1 identical over 7 bases. After removal of 4 bases from V and 4 bases from J, the junction contained 3 bases not matched to a gene. The CDR3 length is 14 residues. Germline CDR1 reads SGHAT; CDR2 reads FQNNGV. This chain's CDR3 is CASSWTGPTGELFF. CDR3 DNA sequence: TGTGCCAGCAGCTGGACAGGCCCCACCGGGGAGCTGTTTTTT. The full variable domain, with the rest looked up from reference TRBV11-2 and TRBJ2-2, is EAGVAQSPRYKIIEKRQSVAFWCNPISGHATLYWYQQILGQGPKLLIQFQNNGVVDDSQLPKDRFSAERLKGVDSTLKIQPAKLEDSAVYLCASSWTGPTGELFFGEGSRLTVL.

The chain joins TRBV7-2 to TRBJ1-5; D gene ambiguous. The V end lost 3 bases, the J end lost 2 bases, and 8 bases lay between the germline ends. This CDR3 has 14 residues. Germline lookup yields CDR1 SGHTA and CDR2 FQGNSA. The CDR3 loop reads CASSFGAGNQPQHF. The DNA of the CDR3 is TGTGCCAGCAGCTTCGGAGCAGGCAATCAGCCCCAGCATTTT.

This clonotype showed up just a few times. The CDR3 nucleotides read TGCGCCAGCAGCATAAGCGGTCAGGGAGGCTATGGCTACACCTTC. Its translation is CASSISGQGGYGYTF. The chain has TRBV5-1 and TRBJ1-2, with TRBD1 as a possible D gene (5 bases). The CDR3 totals 15 residues. The germline V and J ends were trimmed by 4 bases and 4 bases, with 17 bases remaining between them. Per germline, CDR1 SGHRS and CDR2 YFSETQ.

This clonotype was picked up a small number of times. The chain uses TRBV10-3 and TRBJ1-6; 7 nucleotides match TRBD1. Germline CDR1 reads ENHRY; CDR2 reads SYGVKD. Trimming cost V 0 bases and J 11 bases; bases outside gene matches: 7. This CDR3 spans 15 amino acids. CDR3 sequence (DNA): TGTGCCATCAGTGAGTCGATACAGGGGAGCACACCCCTCCACTTT. This sequence encodes CAISESIQGSTPLHF.

This clonotype was counted only a few times. The V call is TRBV3-1, the J call TRBJ2-2; TRBD1 aligns across 11 bases. The CDR3 loop spans 16 amino acids. V dropped 4 bases and J dropped 6; count of bases not matched to a gene: 7. Germline V gene data show CDR1 as LGHDT and CDR2 as YNNKEL (reference sequence). DNA for the CDR3: TGTGCCAGCAGCCGAGGACAGGGGGCGACGGCCGGGGAGCTGTTTTTT. Its translation: CASSRGQGATAGELFF.

The chain uses TRBV7-6 and TRBJ2-2; TRBD1 might be the D (6 bases). With 5 bases removed from V and 5 bases from J, the gap between germline ends came to 15 bases. CDR3 length: 15 amino acids. The germline V gene encodes CDR1 SGHVS and CDR2 FNYEAQ. The CDR3 loop reads CASSVQQGGTGELFF. The CDR3 DNA reads TGTGCCAGCAGCGTTCAACAGGGCGGGACCGGGGAGCTGTTTTTT.

The sample holds a few counts of this clonotype. The chain couples TRBV12-2 to TRBJ2-1; the D call TRBD1 from the table was never checked on the DNA. TRBV12-2 is a known pseudogene. There are 16 residues in the CDR3. The DNA for the CDR3 is TGTGCAAGTCGCACACGTCCGGGACAGGGTCTATATGAGCAGTTCTTC. Its protein is CASRTRPGQGLYEQFF.

The sample holds a few counts of this clonotype. The chain combines TRBV4-1 with TRBJ1-2; perhaps TRBD1 as D (6 bases). CDR1 and CDR2 (germline): MGHRA, YSYEKL. This CDR3 contains 14 residues. Trimming took 0 bases from V and 5 from J, leaving 10 bases between them. This chain's CDR3 is CASSQEDSTYGYTF. CDR3 sequence (DNA): TGCGCCAGCAGCCAAGAGGACAGCACTTATGGCTACACCTTC.

This clonotype was observed a few times. This sequence joins TRBV7-8 and TRBJ2-1; no clear D. V lost 5 bases and J lost 4, with 12 bases in between. Germline loops: CDR1 SGHVS, CDR2 FQNEAQ. The CDR3 has 14 amino acids. The CDR3 loop is CASSPRRAYNEQFF. CDR3 sequence (DNA): TGTGCCAGCAGCCCCCGCCGGGCTTACAATGAGCAGTTCTTC.

This clonotype was picked up a small number of times. The chain couples TRBV10-1 to TRBJ2-2; D is possibly TRBD2 (6 bases). Trimming took off 5 bases at V and 4 bases at J, with 20 bases between the two ends. This CDR3 has 17 amino acids. Germline V lookup: CDR1 WNHNN, CDR2 SYGVQD (reference sequence). Here the CDR3 DNA reads TGCGCCAGCAGTCGGGGGAAGGGGATCCGGAGCACCGGGGAGCTGTTTTTT. Amino acids: CASSRGKGIRSTGELFF.

The chain recombines TRBV4-1 with TRBJ2-7; 8 bases agree with TRBD1. The germline V gene has CDR1 MGHRA and CDR2 YSYEKL. The V and J ends lost 3 bases and 4 bases, in that order; junction bases with no gene match: 8. The CDR3 contains 15 residues. The chain's CDR3 is CASSHRPGGPYEQYV. As DNA, the CDR3 is TGCGCCAGCAGCCACCGGCCAGGGGGCCCTTACGAGCAGTACGTC.

This clonotype has at least ten counts. This chain links TRBV5-1 with TRBJ2-1; D not resolved. The germline gives CDR1 SGHRS, CDR2 YFSETQ. The CDR3 runs to 13 residues. Trimming took off 2 bases at V and 4 bases at J, with 7 bases between the two ends. CDR3 sequence: CASSFGGYNEQFF. CDR3 DNA: TGCGCCAGCAGCTTTGGTGGGTACAATGAGCAGTTCTTC. Looking up the rest from reference TRBV5-1 and TRBJ2-1 gives the full variable domain: KAGVTQTPRYLIKTRGQQVTLSCSPISGHRSVSWYQQTPGQGLQFLFEYFSETQRNKGNFPGRFSGRQFSNSRSEMNVSTLELGDSALYLCASSFGGYNEQFFGPGTRLTVL.

This clonotype has a handful of counts. The chain is built from TRBV4-3 and TRBJ2-3, with a tentative D call TRBD2 (5 bases). Germline-derived CDR1 and CDR2 are LGHNA and YSLEER. Trimming pared 3 bases from V and 5 bases from J, leaving 12 bases between. The CDR3 runs 14 residues. This CDR3 reads CASSQGVVGDTQYF. The DNA for the CDR3 is TGCGCCAGCAGCCAGGGAGTTGTGGGAGATACGCAGTATTTT.